This T cell receptor beta chain came from a study of early T cells in non-severe SARS-CoV-2 infection. The study, taken as a whole, reports: The VDJdb matching leaned toward anti-spike CD8 responses and overlooked private and CD4 specificities.

TCRdb processed the 5' RACE reads anew with MiXCR; each CDR3 protein has one entry. The top ten hold 5.9% of the sample, which has roughly 69,000 distinct CDR3 sequences, 9.5% seen once. Trimming shortened V by 4 bases and J by 1 base, and 24 bases separated the two germline ends. This CDR3 has 19 amino acids. CDR1 is SGHDT, CDR2 YYEEEE, per germline. This clonotype was recorded many times. Its antigen is still unknown. The chain uses TRBV5-6 and TRBJ2-4; perhaps D is TRBD1 or TRBD2 (5 bases each). The TCR was taken from an adult who was a healthcare worker with PCR-confirmed SARS-CoV-2 infection or an uninfected control (not recorded which). Sequencing was done on a sample of whole blood. The CDR3 DNA follows: TGTGCCAGCAGCGTAGCCCTGGGGCGCGAGGGATCGGCCAAAAACATTCAGTACTTC. As protein: CASSVALGREGSAKNIQYF.